The clone carrying this T cell receptor beta chain was seen many times. This sample was included in a study of blood T cell repertoires in COVID-19. Study summary: PBMCs, B-cell-depleted T cells, or T cells provided the cDNA or gDNA that made up the material.

Using immunoSEQ multiplex PCR, the repertoire was profiled, and TCRdb retains in-frame clones only, with some absent. This table has about 70,000 clones, around 75% appearing once. This clonotype was obtained from a man between 65 and 80 years old with acute or convalescent COVID-19. Sequencing was done on a sample of peripheral blood.

CDR3 loop: CASSLREGSTGELFF. The CDR3 region has the DNA TGTGCCAGCAGCTTACGGGAGGGGAGCACCGGGGAGCTGTTTTTT. V is TRBV7-3 and J is TRBJ2-2; 8 positions match TRBD2. Germline values: CDR1 SGHTA, CDR2 FQGTGA. This CDR3 spans 15 amino acids. V trimming: 2 bases; J trimming: 4 bases; junction bases outside the gene matches: 3.